Listed below are T cell receptor beta chains from one sample, sequenced in a study of low-dose radiotherapy and immunotherapy resistance in tumors. MiXCR was run by TCRdb on the reads, yielding one entry per CDR3 protein. The sample has 80,000 to 90,000 distinct CDR3 sequences, over 15% seen once. The sequences come from PBMCs, collected before treatment. The receptors shown here come from a male donor with prostate cancer. Each CDR3 is given with its conserved first and last residue. The D gene is left open where the match is weak. Part of the rows lack a size; the others show once, few, many or a class for expanded clones.

clone_size,v_call,d_call,j_call,cdr3_nt,cdr3_aa
few,TRBV5-1,NA,TRBJ2-2,TGCGCCAGCAGCTTGGCGCAGGGTAGTGTCGGGGAGCTGTTTTTT,CASSLAQGSVGELFF
many,TRBV6-2/TRBV6-3,TRBD2,TRBJ2-2,TGTGCCAGCAGAGTAGCGGGGGCGAACACCGGGGAGCTGTTTTTT,CASRVAGANTGELFF
many,TRBV27,NA,TRBJ1-1,TGTGCCAGCGGAGGACGGGACACTGAAGCTTTCTTT,CASGGRDTEAFF
NA,TRBV5-4,NA,TRBJ1-3,TGTGCCACATCCCTCCTGGAGGCTGGAAACACCATATATTTT,CATSLLEAGNTIYF
many,TRBV13,NA,TRBJ2-4,TGTGCCAGCAGCTTAGGGGGCGAAACGATAGCCAAAAACATTCAGTACTTC,CASSLGGETIAKNIQYF
few,TRBV12-3/TRBV12-4,TRBD1,TRBJ1-1,TGTGCCAGCTGCCGGGGACAGGTGAACACTGAAGCTTTCTTT,CASCRGQVNTEAFF
many,TRBV19,NA,TRBJ1-4,TGTGCCAGTAGTATAGAGTCGGGGGCGCGGGAAAAACTGTTTTTT,CASSIESGAREKLFF
many,TRBV19,TRBD1,TRBJ2-7,TGTGCCAGTAGTATAGATGGACAGGGCTTCTACGAGCAGTACTTC,CASSIDGQGFYEQYF
NA,TRBV6-1,NA,TRBJ1-5,TGTGCCAGCAGTGAATCTGGACAGAACAATCAGCCCCAGCATTTT,CASSESGQNNQPQHF
many,TRBV11-2,NA,TRBJ2-7,TGTGCCAGCAGCTGGGACGGTTCCTACGAGCAGTACTTC,CASSWDGSYEQYF
many,TRBV5-4,TRBD2,TRBJ2-7,TGTGCCAGCAGGCTGGCCGGGGGGGCCTCCCGCGAGCAGTACTTC,CASRLAGGASREQYF
many,TRBV18,TRBD2,TRBJ2-7,TGTGCCAGCTCACCACCCCCGGTGACTAGCGGGGGGGCGAGGCAGGTCTACGAGCAGTACTTC,CASSPPPVTSGGARQVYEQYF
many,TRBV20-1,NA,TRBJ1-4,TGCAGTGCTCACCGGGGATCTTCTGGCCTTAATGAAAAACTGTTTTTT,CSAHRGSSGLNEKLFF
many,TRBV7-8,NA,TRBJ2-7,TGTGCCAGCAGCCTAGCCTTACAAGACGAGCAGTACTTC,CASSLALQDEQYF
many,TRBV20-1,TRBD2,TRBJ2-3,TGCAGTGCTCTCATACCAAGCTTGCGGGGGGCCTCAGATACGCAGTATTTT,CSALIPSLRGASDTQYF
many,TRBV29-1,TRBD1,TRBJ1-3,TGCAGCGTTGATCAGGGGGATCCTGGAAACACCATATATTTT,CSVDQGDPGNTIYF
NA,TRBV29-1,NA,TRBJ1-6,TGCAGCGTCGGGCAGGGCTCTAATTCACCCCTCCACTTT,CSVGQGSNSPLHF
many,TRBV29-1,TRBD1,TRBJ1-1,TGCAGCGTTGAGGCAGGGGGCCGAGCTTTCTTT,CSVEAGGRAFF
many,TRBV6-5,NA,TRBJ1-4,TGTGCCAGCAGTTACTCGATCGTCAGGGCTAATGAAAAACTGTTTTTT,CASSYSIVRANEKLFF
many,TRBV12-3/TRBV12-4,TRBD1,TRBJ1-2,TGTGCCAGCAACCCCTGGACAGGCGATGGCTACACCTTC,CASNPWTGDGYTF
few,TRBV7-2,NA,TRBJ2-7,TGTGCCAGCAGCTTACAGCCCTACGAGCAGTACTTC,CASSLQPYEQYF
NA,TRBV30,NA,TRBJ2-6,TGTGCCTGGAGTGCGACAGGGGCCAACGTCCTGACTTTC,CAWSATGANVLTF
NA,TRBV4-2,TRBD2,TRBJ2-5,TGTGCCAGCAGCCAAGAGAGCGGGGGGGCAGGGAGAGAGACCCAGTACTTC,CASSQESGGAGRETQYF
NA,TRBV19,NA,TRBJ2-6,TGTGCCAGTAGTATGGAGGGATTCTCTGGGGCCAACGTCCTGACTTTC,CASSMEGFSGANVLTF
many,TRBV11-3,NA,TRBJ2-1,TGTGCCAGCAGCTTTTCGGGGGGCTACTCCTACAATGAGCAGTTCTTC,CASSFSGGYSYNEQFF
many,TRBV20-1,TRBD1,TRBJ2-5,TGCAGTGCTGAACAGGGGGAAATCCTAGAGACCCAGTACTTC,CSAEQGEILETQYF
many,TRBV25-1,NA,TRBJ1-5,TGTGCCAGCAGTGGGGTCCAGCGCAATCAGCCCCAGCATTTT,CASSGVQRNQPQHF
NA,TRBV13,TRBD1,TRBJ2-7,TGTGCCAGTTTTGGACAGGGGTACAACGAGCAGTACTTC,CASFGQGYNEQYF
NA,TRBV3-1,NA,TRBJ2-7,TGTGCCAGCAGCCAAGCCTCCACCTACGAGCAGTACTTC,CASSQASTYEQYF
many,TRBV20-1,TRBD1,TRBJ1-5,TGCAGTGCTAGGCCCACCGGGACAGTGGAACTTATTAGCAATCAGCCCCAGCATTTT,CSARPTGTVELISNQPQHF
many,TRBV18,NA,TRBJ1-2,TGTGCCAGCTCACCGAATCCCAATAACTATGGCTACACCTTC,CASSPNPNNYGYTF
many,TRBV7-9,NA,TRBJ2-1,TGTGCCAGCAGCTTGGGGGTGCTGATATACAATGAGCAGTTCTTC,CASSLGVLIYNEQFF
many,TRBV7-2,TRBD2,TRBJ2-7,TGTGCCAGCAGCGAGTACGGGGGGTACGAGCAGTACTTC,CASSEYGGYEQYF
many,TRBV7-2,NA,TRBJ1-2,TGTGCCAGCAGCTTACCCCGCGCTAACTATGGCTACACCTTC,CASSLPRANYGYTF
once,TRBV7-9,TRBD2,TRBJ2-5,TGTGCCAGCAGGGCTAGCGGAGGATCCGTCGGTGAGACCCAGTACTTC,CASRASGGSVGETQYF
once,TRBV6-1,NA,TRBJ2-1,TGTGCCAGCAGTGCGTGGTCCTTCGATGAGCAGTTCTTC,CASSAWSFDEQFF
many,TRBV13,TRBD1,TRBJ2-7,TGTGCCAGCAACGACCGGGACAGGGGCGTCCGGGAGCAGTACTTC,CASNDRDRGVREQYF
many,TRBV6-2/TRBV6-3,TRBD1,TRBJ2-7,TGTGCCAGCAGTGAGTGGGACAGGGGCTACGAGCAGTACTTC,CASSEWDRGYEQYF
many,TRBV7-9,TRBD1,TRBJ1-2,TGTGCCAGCAGCTTGATCCGACAGGGATCTGGCTACACCTTC,CASSLIRQGSGYTF
many,TRBV20-1,TRBD1,TRBJ2-7,TGCAGTGCTCCGGACAGGGCCTCCTACGAGCAGTACTTC,CSAPDRASYEQYF
many,TRBV5-1,NA,TRBJ2-2,TGCGCCAGCAGCTCGGTCGGGACTACCGGGGAGCTGTTTTTT,CASSSVGTTGELFF
many,TRBV4-2,TRBD2,TRBJ2-1,TGTGCCAGCACCCCTGGACTAGCGGGAGGGAATGAGCAGTTCTTC,CASTPGLAGGNEQFF
many,TRBV6-2/TRBV6-3,NA,TRBJ2-1,TGTGCCAGCAGTAGAGCCCTCGGGCAGTTCTTC,CASSRALGQFF
many,TRBV6-6,TRBD2,TRBJ2-1,TGTGCCAGCAGTTACCGACTCCGGGGGGGGCAGTTCTTC,CASSYRLRGGQFF
many,TRBV28,NA,TRBJ2-2,TGTGCCAGCAGTTTAAACACCGGGGAGCTGTTTTTT,CASSLNTGELFF
many,TRBV7-9,NA,TRBJ1-6,TGTGCCAGCAGCGCACAGGGACAAAATTCACCCCTCCACTTT,CASSAQGQNSPLHF
many,TRBV27,TRBD1,TRBJ2-1,TGTGCCAGCAGTTATGGGACAGGGGCCAATGAGCAGTTCTTC,CASSYGTGANEQFF
many,TRBV7-8,NA,TRBJ2-5,TGTGCCAGCAGCCCGGGACGCCGACAAGAGACCCAGTACTTC,CASSPGRRQETQYF
many,TRBV7-2,NA,TRBJ1-1,TGTGCCAGCAGCTTAGGGGCCGGGGGTCTTGTTGCTGAAGCTTTCTTT,CASSLGAGGLVAEAFF